The T cell receptor (beta chain) described here comes from a study of blood T cell repertoires in COVID-19. Overall study context: The United States, Italy and Spain were the sources of the acute and convalescent COVID-19 samples. In each case, the material was cDNA or gDNA derived from T cells, B-cell-depleted T cells, or PBMCs.

CDR1 is SEHNR, CDR2 FQNEAQ, per germline (reference sequence). This CDR3 region has 14 residues. V lost 5 bases and J lost 1, with 9 bases in between. Original analysis: Counts of nucleated cells, estimated from reference gene primer amplification, were obtained. Profiled with immunoSEQ multiplex PCR; TCRdb holds only in-frame clones, not every one. D and trimming come from the DNA, and the V and J calls and clone size come from that table. The table has roughly 77,000 clones, approximately 90% seen once. This receptor was taken from a woman aged 80 or over with active COVID-19. The rearrangement uses TRBV7-9 and TRBJ2-1, with a possible D match to TRBD2 (5 bases). The specimen sequenced was peripheral blood. CDR3 region: CASSLGLSYNEQFF. DNA of the CDR3: TGTGCCAGCAGCCTCGGACTTTCCTACAATGAGCAGTTCTTC. The variable domain in full, completed from reference TRBV7-9 and TRBJ2-1, reads DTGVSQNPRHKITKRGQNVTFRCDPISEHNRLYWYRQTLGQGPEFLTYFQNEAQLEKSRLLSDRFSAERPKGSFSTLEIQRTEQGDSAMYLCASSLGLSYNEQFFGPGTRLTVL.